These 26 T cell receptor beta chains originate from one sample sequenced in a study of blood T cell repertoires in COVID-19. Some clones are missing from TCRdb's copy, which holds only in-frame ones; the method was immunoSEQ multiplex PCR. The data show 150,000 to 200,000 clones, around 83% seen once. Sequenced material: PBMCs or T cells enriched from blood (not recorded which). Every receptor here comes from a man aged 50 to 60 who had recovered from COVID-19.

The table lists this clone with a count of one. The chain has TRBV20-1 and TRBJ1-2; a weak D match, TRBD1 (5 bases). Trimming left V 6 bases short and J 4 bases short, with 6 bases between. The CDR3 covers 10 residues. The germline CDR1 and CDR2 sequences are DFQATT and SNEGSKA (reference sequence). CDR3 nucleotide sequence: TGCAGTGCGCAGGGCTATGGCTACACCTTC. Its translation is CSAQGYGYTF.

This sequence joins TRBV6-5 and TRBJ2-7; TRBD1 might be the D (5 bases). Germline assignment: CDR1 MNHEY and CDR2 SVGAGI. This CDR3 is built from 15 residues. The V end was cut by 5 bases, the J end by 0 bases, with 14 bases between. The CDR3 region has the DNA TGTGCCAGCAGTACCCGACAGTCTAACTCCTACGAGCAGTACTTC. It translates to CASSTRQSNSYEQYF.

V and J are TRBV19 and TRBJ1-5; the D gene is possibly TRBD1 (5 bases). V shed 3 bases and J shed 6 bases, with 12 bases lying between them. The CDR3 contains 14 residues. CDR1 is LNHDA and CDR2 is SQIVND in the germline V gene (reference sequence). CDR3 region: CASSMVRVSQPQHF. The CDR3 bases are TGTGCCAGTAGTATGGTCAGGGTATCTCAGCCCCAGCATTTT.

The chain uses TRBV10-1 and TRBJ2-3, with TRBD2 matching over 13 bases. Germline-derived CDR1 and CDR2 are WNHNN and SYGVQD (reference sequence). V lost 4 bases, J lost 4 bases, and 8 bases stayed unmatched. This CDR3 is 17 amino acids long. The CDR3: CASSAGLAGVRPDTQYF. The CDR3 DNA reads as TGCGCCAGCAGTGCCGGACTAGCGGGGGTGCGCCCAGATACGCAGTATTTT.

This sequence joins TRBV5-1 and TRBJ2-1; TRBD2 matches at 10 bases. Germline V gene lookup returns CDR1 SGHRS and CDR2 YFSETQ. CDR3 length: 15 amino acids. V lost 7 bases to trimming and J lost 4 bases; unmatched junction nucleotides: 8. The CDR3 coding sequence is TGCGCCAGCCGGCCCCTAGCGGGGGATTACAATGAGCAGTTCTTC. It is translated as CASRPLAGDYNEQFF.

V and J are TRBV7-3 and TRBJ1-6, with 8 bases that match TRBD1. The CDR3 length is 15 residues. The germline gives CDR1 SGHTA, CDR2 FQGTGA. Unmatched junction bases numbered 5, after V lost 1 base and J lost 9 bases. The CDR3 loop is CASSLMAGGSSPLHF. DNA of the CDR3: TGTGCCAGCAGCTTAATGGCAGGGGGCTCTTCACCCCTCCACTTT.

The chain has TRBV7-9 and TRBJ2-2, with D perhaps matching TRBD1 (5 bases). V lost 4 bases and J lost 4, with 13 bases in between. CDR3 length equals 15 residues. Germline V lookup: CDR1 SEHNR, CDR2 FQNEAQ (reference sequence). Written as DNA, the CDR3 is TGTGCCAGCAGCTCAGGGTTTTCAGGCACCGGGGAGCTGTTTTTT. It codes for CASSSGFSGTGELFF.

The chain recombines TRBV28 with TRBJ1-3; no clear D gene. The CDR3 is 13 amino acids. V was cut by 4 bases and J by 8 bases, with 12 bases left in between. Germline V gives CDR1 MDHEN, CDR2 SYDVKM. The CDR3 DNA reads TGTGCCAGCAGTTCCCGTTGGAGCGACACCATATATTTT. Encoded protein: CASSSRWSDTIYF. Full variable domain (outside the CDR3, taken from reference TRBV28 and TRBJ1-3): DVKVTQSSRYLVKRTGEKVFLECVQDMDHENMFWYRQDPGLGLRLIYFSYDVKMKEKGDIPEGYSVSREKKERFSLILESASTNQTSMYLCASSSRWSDTIYFGEGSWLTVV.

The J gene is TRBJ2-7, the V gene TRBV4-2; TRBD2 matches at 8 bases. Germline V lookup: CDR1 LGHNA, CDR2 YNFKEQ. The CDR3 extends over 15 amino acids. V was clipped by 1 base and J by 5 bases; unmatched bases: 7. In nucleotides, the CDR3 is TGTGCCAGCAGCCAAGTCGCGCGGGGGGTCCACGAGCAGTACTTC. Residues: CASSQVARGVHEQYF.

This sequence joins TRBV4-2 and TRBJ1-2; D unclear. CDR1 LGHNA and CDR2 YNFKEQ come from the germline V gene. Between the trimmed V and J ends, which lost 1 base and 7 bases, there was a span of 4 bases. CDR3 size: 11 residues. The CDR3 DNA reads TGTGCCAGCAGCCAAGGTAGTGGCTACACCTTC. Translating it yields CASSQGSGYTF.

V gene TRBV2 combines with J gene TRBJ2-5; maybe TRBD2 (6 bases). CDR3 size: 11 residues. In germline, CDR1 is SNHLY, CDR2 FYNNEI. Trimming stripped 6 bases from V and 9 bases from J, with 11 bases between. The CDR3 is CASSAGSAQYF. As DNA, the CDR3 is TGTGCCAGCAGCGCGGGGTCGGCCCAGTACTTC.

This clone turned up a few times. J is TRBJ1-2 and V is TRBV6-5; D is unresolved. The CDR3 is made up of 14 amino acids. Germline V gene lookup returns CDR1 MNHEY and CDR2 SVGAGI. Trimming removed 5 bases from V and 5 bases from J, with 15 bases in between. The CDR3 DNA follows: TGTGCCAGCAGTATGGCAGGCCGCCGGTATGGCTACACCTTC. As protein: CASSMAGRRYGYTF.

The chain joins TRBV5-1 to TRBJ1-5; 11 positions agree with TRBD1. The V gene end was trimmed by 4 bases and the J gene end by 6 bases; junction bases not matched to a gene: 3. The germline gives CDR1 SGHRS, CDR2 YFSETQ. The CDR3 runs 14 residues. CDR3 nucleotides: TGCGCCAGCAGCGAGGGACAGGGGGGTCAGCCCCAGCATTTT. Amino acid sequence: CASSEGQGGQPQHF.

V gene TRBV5-1 combines with J gene TRBJ1-6; 8 positions match TRBD1. This CDR3 is 16 amino acids long. After removal of 3 bases from V and 3 bases from J, the junction contained 5 bases not matched to a gene. Germline CDR1 SGHRS, CDR2 YFSETQ. In DNA, the CDR3 is TGCGCCAGCAGCTCGACAGGGGCAAACTATAATTCACCCCTCCACTTT. Translation gives CASSSTGANYNSPLHF.

The chain has TRBV7-2 and TRBJ1-1, with TRBD1 as a possible D gene (6 bases). Trimming took off 4 bases at V and 6 bases at J, with 18 bases between the two ends. In germline, CDR1 is SGHTA, CDR2 FQGNSA. The CDR3 is 15 amino acids. CDR3 region: CASSSGGRGASEAFF. CDR3 DNA sequence: TGTGCCAGCAGCTCCGGCGGTCGGGGGGCTTCTGAAGCTTTCTTT.

The chain has TRBV7-2 and TRBJ1-1; no reliable D call. The CDR3 is made up of 14 amino acids. Germline values: CDR1 SGHTA, CDR2 FQGNSA. Between the trimmed V and J ends, which lost 5 bases and 0 bases, there was a span of 10 bases. CDR3 in amino acids: CASSRAEVNTEAFF. The CDR3 DNA follows: TGTGCCAGCAGCCGTGCAGAGGTGAACACTGAAGCTTTCTTT.

The chain joins TRBV6-5 to TRBJ2-2; no definite D call. Trimming shortened V by 6 bases and J by 6 bases, and 8 bases separated the two germline ends. Germline CDR1 reads MNHEY; CDR2 reads SVGAGI. The CDR3 has 12 residues. CDR3 bases: TGTGCCAGCAGATCTTTTGCCGGGGAGCTGTTTTTT. It yields the protein CASRSFAGELFF.

Notes on this clone: Other DNA variants within this sample encode the same CDR3. The gene calls are TRBV28 and TRBJ1-2; unclear D gene. Trimming stripped 5 bases from V and 2 bases from J, with 6 bases between. Germline CDR1 and CDR2: MDHEN and SYDVKM. CDR3 length: 12 residues. As DNA, the CDR3 is TGTGCCAGCAGTCCGGGGAACTATGGCTACACCTTC. Its translation is CASSPGNYGYTF.

The chain is built from TRBV7-9 and TRBJ1-5; D is ambiguous. Germline V gene lookup returns CDR1 SEHNR and CDR2 FQNEAQ (reference sequence). The ends were cut back, 5 bases at V and 4 bases at J, with 9 bases in the middle. There are 13 residues in the CDR3. The CDR3 DNA reads as TGTGCCAGCAGCCCCGACGGGAATCAGCCCCAGCATTTT. Its translation: CASSPDGNQPQHF.

V usage is TRBV28 and J usage is TRBJ2-7; 7 bases are a match to TRBD1. Germline CDR1 and CDR2: MDHEN and SYDVKM. This CDR3 has 18 residues. Losses at the gene ends were 5 bases for V and 0 bases for J; bases not matched to a gene: 16. The CDR3 loop is CASSNQGDRRPSSYEQYF. DNA for the CDR3: TGTGCCAGCAGTAACCAGGGGGACCGCCGACCTAGCTCCTACGAGCAGTACTTC.

J is TRBJ1-2 and V is TRBV28; TRBD1 matches 7 bases. With V trimmed by 7 bases and J by 4 bases, 9 bases remained unmatched. Germline CDR1 MDHEN, CDR2 SYDVKM. The CDR3 is 14 amino acids. The CDR3 loop is CASNTGERFYGYTF. The DNA of the CDR3 is TGTGCCAGCAATACAGGGGAGAGGTTCTATGGCTACACCTTC.

This clone was counted between two and nine times. This rearrangement joins TRBV5-1 to TRBJ2-3, with TRBD2 identical over 11 bases. V trimming: 2 bases; J trimming: 3 bases; junction bases outside the gene matches: 2. There are 15 residues in the CDR3. Germline CDR1 and CDR2: SGHRS and YFSETQ. The CDR3: CASSFSGGATDTQYF. Written as DNA, the CDR3 is TGCGCCAGCAGCTTTAGCGGGGGGGCGACAGATACGCAGTATTTT.

V is TRBV19 and J is TRBJ1-5, with D unclear. In germline, CDR1 is LNHDA, CDR2 SQIVND (reference sequence). V was trimmed by 2 bases and J by 0 bases, leaving 11 bases between them. The CDR3 is made up of 16 amino acids. CDR3 DNA sequence: TGTGCCAGTAGTATAAGCGGCGAGACTAGCAATCAGCCCCAGCATTTT. Its protein is CASSISGETSNQPQHF.

V and J are TRBV7-9 and TRBJ1-4, with 11 bases that match TRBD1. CDR3 length equals 19 residues. The trim removed 2 bases at V and 4 bases at J, leaving 12 bases unmatched. Germline lookup yields CDR1 SEHNR and CDR2 FQNEAQ (reference sequence). In nucleotides, the CDR3 is TGTGCCAGCAGCTTAATTGGACAGGGGGCTTTAAACTTTAATGAAAAACTGTTTTTT. This encodes CASSLIGQGALNFNEKLFF.

The CDR3 sequence: CASSFSGLYGYTF. The CDR3 DNA follows: TGTGCCAGCAGCTTTAGCGGCCTCTATGGCTACACCTTC. V usage is TRBV7-9 and J usage is TRBJ1-2; D ambiguous. V was cut by 3 bases and J by 4 bases, with 9 bases left in between. Germline lookup yields CDR1 SEHNR and CDR2 FQNEAQ (reference sequence). This CDR3 is 13 amino acids long.

This clone was detected a few times. This chain joins TRBV10-3 and TRBJ1-1; D not resolved. This CDR3 spans 14 amino acids. Per the germline V gene, CDR1 is ENHRY and CDR2 is SYGVKD. V was cut by 4 bases and J by 0 bases, with 9 bases left in between. The CDR3 here is CAISGGSLNTEAFF. The DNA for the CDR3 is TGTGCCATCAGTGGCGGCAGCCTGAACACTGAAGCTTTCTTT.